This T cell receptor beta chain was documented in a study of blood T cell repertoires in COVID-19. Looking at the study overall: Acute and convalescent COVID-19 samples came from the United States, Italy and Spain. T cells, B-cell-depleted T cells, or PBMCs provided the cDNA or gDNA that served as material.

The V and J ends lost 6 bases and 6 bases respectively, with 18 bases between them. The CDR3 is made up of 15 amino acids. Per the germline V gene, CDR1 is SGHAT and CDR2 is FQNNGV. In the source study's methods: Reference gene primer amplification in the assay estimated nucleated cell counts. Clones were sequenced by immunoSEQ multiplex PCR, and TCRdb holds only the in-frame ones, with some missing. That table supplies the V and J calls and clone size; D and trimming were determined from the DNA. The data hold 45,000 to 65,000 clones, with around 80% observed a single time. Sequenced: peripheral blood. This sequence was found in a woman older than 75 with acute or convalescent COVID-19. The chain is built from TRBV11-2 and TRBJ1-3; TRBD1 is a possible D gene (5 bases). Written as DNA, the CDR3 is TGTGCCAGCAGACCGGGGCGGGGCAACGAAAACACCATATATTTT. This encodes CASRPGRGNENTIYF.